The 28 T cell receptor beta chains reported below all come from one sample, sequenced in a study of breast tumors, draining lymph nodes, adjacent tissues. TCRdb re-analysed the multiplex PCR reads in MiXCR, keeping a single row per CDR3 protein. This table has roughly 220,000 distinct CDR3 sequences, 30% to 35% appearing once. Breast cancer patients provided tissue from their axillary draining lymph nodes. The sample was axillary lymph node tissue. Receptors were obtained from a female donor with breast cancer. Some clones in this sample may be carry-over from other donors' samples.

This clonotype was recorded many times. The chain is built from TRBV20-1 and TRBJ2-5; D possibly corresponds to TRBD2 (6 bases). Trimming took off 3 bases at V and 2 bases at J, with 10 bases between the two ends. The CDR3 covers 13 residues. Germline CDR1 and CDR2: DFQATT and SNEGSKA (reference sequence). The CDR3 sequence is CSASGREQETQYF. DNA for the CDR3: TGCAGTGCTAGCGGGAGAGAACAAGAGACCCAGTACTTC.

DNA for the CDR3: TGTGCCAGTAGTACGGGACCCCCTCACTCTGGGGCCAACGTCCTGACTTTC. It translates to CASSTGPPHSGANVLTF. The V gene is TRBV19, the J gene TRBJ2-6; tentatively, D is TRBD1 or TRBD2 (5 bases each). CDR1 and CDR2 (germline): LNHDA, SQIVND (reference sequence). This CDR3 comprises 17 residues. V was pared by 4 bases and J by 0 bases, with 13 bases between. The complete variable domain, with remaining parts taken from reference TRBV19 and TRBJ2-6, reads DGGITQSPKYLFRKEGQNVTLSCEQNLNHDAMYWYRQDPGQGLRLIYYSQIVNDFQKGDIAEGYSVSREKKESFPLTVTSAQKNPTAFYLCASSTGPPHSGANVLTFGAGSRLTVL.

This clonotype was recorded many times. V gene TRBV5-1 combines with J gene TRBJ2-1; TRBD2 matches 7 bases. The germline V gene has CDR1 SGHRS and CDR2 YFSETQ. J lost 9 bases, V lost 4 bases, and 7 bases had no gene match. The CDR3 has 13 amino acids. CDR3 region: CASSPLGGGEQFF. The CDR3 DNA reads as TGCGCCAGCAGCCCCTTGGGCGGGGGTGAGCAGTTCTTC.

Many counts were recorded for this clonotype. The chain recombines TRBV7-9 with TRBJ1-2, with 11 bases fitting TRBD1. CDR1 is SEHNR and CDR2 is FQNEAQ in the germline V gene (reference sequence). The trim removed 3 bases at V and 2 bases at J, leaving 5 bases unmatched. The CDR3 contains 16 residues. The CDR3 DNA follows: TGTGCCAGCAGCTTTTATGGACAGGGGGCCAACTATGGCTACACCTTC. Protein product: CASSFYGQGANYGYTF.

This clonotype was counted ten times or more. V usage is TRBV20-1 and J usage is TRBJ2-1; 9 nucleotides match TRBD1. The CDR3 totals 13 residues. Germline CDR1 DFQATT, CDR2 SNEGSKA (reference sequence). The ends lost 6 bases at V and 4 bases at J; junction bases unmatched: 4. In DNA form, the CDR3 reads TGCAGTGCGTCCGGGACAGGGTACAATGAGCAGTTCTTC. Protein: CSASGTGYNEQFF.

Notes on this clonotype: A much larger clone sits a single nucleotide away, making a read error possible. The chain is built from TRBV5-1 and TRBJ1-2; 9 bases line up with TRBD1. Germline trimming cut 4 bases from V and 1 base from J; bases unmatched to any gene: 8. CDR3 length equals 16 residues. Germline CDR1 and CDR2: SGHRS and YFSETQ. DNA for the CDR3: TGCGCCAGCAGCCCCGTACAGGGGGCGGGTAACTATGGCTACACCTTC. It specifies CASSPVQGAGNYGYTF.

This clonotype was observed at least ten times. The genes are TRBV5-1 and TRBJ2-2; 8 bases are shared with TRBD2. This CDR3 has 16 amino acids. Germline V CDR1 and CDR2: SGHRS, YFSETQ. J was trimmed by 7 bases and V by 2 bases; bases with no gene match: 10. The CDR3 coding sequence is TGCGCCAGCAGCTTCGAGACCGGGGGGGCAAGCGGGGAGCTGTTTTTT. It is translated as CASSFETGGASGELFF.

Remarks on this clonotype: It may be a read error: a sequence one base away is much more abundant. As the CDR3 is not closed by the conserved phenylalanine or tryptophan, this likely results from a read error. The chain joins TRBV19 to TRBJ2-3, with 11 bases fitting TRBD1. With 1 base clipped from V and 4 bases from J, the junction kept 4 bases outside the gene matches. Germline CDR1 and CDR2: LNHDA and SQIVND (reference sequence). The CDR3 is 16 residues long. The CDR3 DNA reads TGTGCCAGTAGTATAGTTCTGGGACAGGGGGCAGATACGCAGTATTCT. The encoded protein is CASSIVLGQGADTQYS.

This clonotype was counted at least ten times. The chain couples TRBV20-1 to TRBJ1-2, with D possibly matching TRBD1 (5 bases). V gave up 1 base and J gave up 10 bases, with 19 bases separating them. The CDR3 totals 14 residues. Germline CDR1 and CDR2: DFQATT and SNEGSKA (reference sequence). CDR3 DNA sequence: TGCAGTGCTAGAGGAGACAGCGTCGGTGGGGACTACACCTTC. This encodes CSARGDSVGGDYTF.

The chain employs TRBV24-1 and TRBJ2-7; 8 bases fit TRBD1. V lost 10 bases to trimming and J lost 2 bases; unmatched junction nucleotides: 6. The germline gives CDR1 KGHDR, CDR2 SFDVKD. The CDR3 loop spans 13 amino acids. CDR3 residues: CATGQGVAYEQYF. CDR3 in DNA: TGTGCCACTGGACAGGGTGTCGCCTACGAGCAGTACTTC.

Notes on this clonotype: A much larger clonotype is one base distant, so this may be a read error. The CDR3 protein is CASGQEGAPLHF. CDR3 DNA: TGTGCCAGCGGCCAAGAAGGGGCTCCCCTCCACTTT. The chain combines TRBV3-1 with TRBJ1-6; TRBD1 is a possible D gene (5 bases). CDR1 is LGHDT, CDR2 YNNKEL, per germline (reference sequence). This CDR3 region has 12 residues.

The rearrangement joins TRBV10-3 to TRBJ2-5; D may be TRBD1 or TRBD2 (5 bases each). Trimming shortened V by 0 bases and J by 9 bases, and 17 bases separated the two germline ends. Germline CDR1 ENHRY, CDR2 SYGVKD. This CDR3 has 15 amino acids. In nucleotides, the CDR3 is TGTGCCATCAGTGAGTCAGGGACGGGCAATCAGCCCCAGTACTTC. Translated: CAISESGTGNQPQYF.

In this sample, this clonotype turned up many times. The CDR3 protein is CASRDIPGELFF. In DNA form, the CDR3 reads TGTGCCAGTAGGGACATACCCGGGGAGCTGTTTTTT. This chain joins TRBV19 and TRBJ2-2, with D possibly matching TRBD1 (5 bases). The CDR3 extends over 12 amino acids. With 6 bases removed from V and 6 bases from J, the gap between germline ends came to 8 bases. Germline V lookup: CDR1 LNHDA, CDR2 SQIVND (reference sequence).

The table lists this clonotype with many counts. The CDR3 loop reads CASGRNSNQPQHF. The CDR3 DNA sequence: TGTGCCAGCGGCAGAAATAGCAATCAGCCCCAGCATTTT. The chain carries TRBV2 and TRBJ1-5; D not resolved. Trimming took off 8 bases at V and 0 bases at J, with 8 bases between the two ends. The CDR3 is 13 residues long. Germline-derived CDR1 and CDR2 are SNHLY and FYNNEI.

The chain has TRBV20-1 and TRBJ1-1, with a possible D match to TRBD1 (6 bases). Germline V gene sequence: CDR1 DFQATT, CDR2 SNEGSKA (reference sequence). This CDR3 region has 13 residues. Between the trimmed V and J ends, which lost 3 bases and 3 bases, there was a span of 11 bases. The CDR3 here is CSARDSFYTEAFF. The DNA for the CDR3 is TGCAGTGCTAGGGACAGTTTTTACACTGAAGCTTTCTTT.

This clonotype was counted at least ten times. This rearrangement joins TRBV19 to TRBJ2-3; 10 bases line up with TRBD2. CDR3 length: 17 amino acids. V lost 5 bases, J lost 0 bases, and 8 bases stayed unmatched. Germline V lookup: CDR1 LNHDA, CDR2 SQIVND (reference sequence). CDR3 nucleotides: TGTGCCAGTAGTCTAAGGACTAGCGGAGCTAGCACAGATACGCAGTATTTT. Translating gives CASSLRTSGASTDTQYF.

This clonotype was observed a handful of times. This chain connects TRBV29-1 to TRBJ1-2; 7 bases fit TRBD1. The ends lost 4 bases at V and 8 bases at J; junction bases unmatched: 4. The CDR3 sequence is 11 residues long. The germline gives CDR1 SQVTM, CDR2 ANQGSEA. CDR3: CSVVVGQGYTF. The CDR3 nucleotides read TGCAGCGTTGTGGTGGGACAGGGCTACACCTTC.

This clonotype was observed at least ten times. The V gene is TRBV20-1, the J gene TRBJ2-5; D uncertain. Germline loops: CDR1 DFQATT, CDR2 SNEGSKA (reference sequence). The CDR3 covers 12 residues. Between the trimmed V and J ends, which lost 6 bases and 1 base, there was a span of 9 bases. CDR3 sequence reads: CSARGGQETQYF. The CDR3 nucleotides read TGCAGTGCCCGAGGCGGCCAAGAGACCCAGTACTTC.

The sample holds many counts of this clonotype. The chain employs TRBV7-8 and TRBJ2-2; 13 bases map to TRBD2. The CDR3 runs to 17 residues. V trimming: 2 bases; J trimming: 0 bases; junction bases outside the gene matches: 0. The germline gives CDR1 SGHVS, CDR2 FQNEAQ. In DNA form, the CDR3 reads TGTGCCAGCAGCTTAACTAGCGGGGGGGCGAACACCGGGGAGCTGTTTTTT. Translating it yields CASSLTSGGANTGELFF.

This rearrangement joins TRBV28 to TRBJ1-1; D is uncertain. This CDR3 has 12 amino acids. Germline V gene lookup returns CDR1 MDHEN and CDR2 SYDVKM. Between the trimmed V and J ends, which lost 5 bases and 0 bases, there was a span of 4 bases. The CDR3: CASSMVNTEAFF. In DNA, the CDR3 is TGTGCCAGCAGTATGGTGAACACTGAAGCTTTCTTT.

V usage is TRBV20-1 and J usage is TRBJ2-2, with unresolved D. Germline V gene lookup returns CDR1 DFQATT and CDR2 SNEGSKA (reference sequence). The CDR3 has 14 amino acids. The V end was cut by 4 bases, the J end by 4 bases, with 13 bases between. CDR3 coding DNA: TGCAGTGCTACCGGATTGCCGGGCACCGGGGAGCTGTTTTTT. Translating gives CSATGLPGTGELFF.

This chain uses TRBV7-9 with TRBJ2-7; 10 bases agree with TRBD2. V lost 1 base and J lost 3; bases outside the gene matches: 3. The CDR3 has 15 residues. CDR1 and CDR2 (germline): SEHNR, FQNEAQ (reference sequence). This chain's CDR3 is CASSLGAGGIYEQYF. CDR3 DNA: TGTGCCAGCAGCTTAGGAGCGGGAGGGATCTACGAGCAGTACTTC.

This clonotype was seen at least ten times. The chain couples TRBV7-3 to TRBJ2-6; D ambiguous. Trimming took 1 base from V and 0 from J, leaving 7 bases between them. Germline V CDR1 and CDR2: SGHTA, FQGTGA. This CDR3 region has 16 residues. The CDR3 sequence is CASSLMAASGANVLTF. Here the CDR3 DNA reads TGTGCCAGCAGCTTAATGGCAGCCTCTGGGGCCAACGTCCTGACTTTC.

Regarding this clonotype: Because it lacks the conserved phenylalanine or tryptophan at the end, this CDR3 is likely a read error. Because the CDR3's place on the DNA is in doubt, the DNA is left out and the CDR3 is given as listed by TCRdb. The CDR3 spells CASSQTSI. The chain links TRBV2 to TRBJ1-3. The CDR3 numbers 8 amino acids, ends counted. The germline V gene encodes CDR1 SNHLY and CDR2 FYNNEI.

At least ten counts were recorded for this clonotype. The V call is TRBV7-9, the J call TRBJ2-1; TRBD2 agrees at 7 bases. J gave up 2 bases and V 4 bases, and 8 bases lay outside the gene matches. The CDR3 has 16 amino acids. In germline, CDR1 is SEHNR, CDR2 FQNEAQ (reference sequence). The CDR3 DNA reads as TGTGCCAGCAGCTCATGGGGGGGAGGTGCCTACAATGAGCAGTTCTTC. Its translation: CASSSWGGGAYNEQFF.

The chain has TRBV4-2 and TRBJ2-5, with TRBD2 matching 8 bases. Germline CDR1 is LGHNA and CDR2 is YNFKEQ. The trim removed 5 bases at V and 0 bases at J, leaving 14 bases unmatched. The CDR3 runs to 18 residues. CDR3 nucleotide sequence: TGTGCCAGCAGCACCGAGGGCCAGCGGGGGCCGTACCAAGAGACCCAGTACTTC. It is translated as CASSTEGQRGPYQETQYF.

Comment on this clonotype: This may come from a read error, since a much larger clone is one base off. The chain uses TRBV14 and TRBJ2-7, with TRBD1 identical over 7 bases. The CDR3 contains 14 residues. CDR1 and CDR2 (germline): SGHDN, FVKESK. The CDR3: CASSPPRQGAEQSF. The DNA for the CDR3 is TGTGCCAGCTCACCACCGAGACAGGGAGCCGAGCAGTCCTTC.

The V and J genes are TRBV20-1 and TRBJ1-2; TRBD1 might be the D (6 bases). Per the germline V gene, CDR1 is DFQATT and CDR2 is SNEGSKA (reference sequence). V lost 5 bases and J 3 bases, leaving 16 bases between the germline ends. The CDR3 is 14 amino acids. CDR3 region: CSAFQGFPDYGYTF. CDR3 DNA sequence: TGCAGTGCTTTTCAGGGGTTCCCCGACTATGGCTACACCTTC.